This T cell receptor beta chain came from a study of CD8 T cells in acute hepatitis C reinfection. The assay was immunoSEQ multiplex PCR, and TCRdb's table has in-frame clones only and misses some. The sample consists of some 40,000 clones, 87% of them appearing once. As for time point: naive CD8 control sorted from an acute-time-point sample. V was shortened by 8 bases and J by 2 bases, with 19 bases between the two germline ends. The CDR3 runs to 16 residues. Germline assignment: CDR1 SEHNR and CDR2 FQNEAQ (reference sequence). The chain is built from TRBV7-9 and TRBJ1-5, with D possibly being TRBD1 (6 bases). Material for sequencing was naive CD8+ T cells from PBMCs. The source of this sequence is a man aged 30 to 45 with chronic hepatitis C. The CDR3 sequence is CASALSTGFGNQPQHF. The CDR3 nucleotides read TGTGCCAGCGCACTTTCTACAGGGTTCGGCAATCAGCCCCAGCATTTT.